This T cell receptor (beta chain) originates from a study of graft-versus-host responses after intestinal transplantation. The CDR3 spans 14 residues. CDR1 and CDR2 (germline): LNHDA, SQIVND (reference sequence). The V end lost 3 bases, the J end lost 1 base, and 9 bases lay between the germline ends. Both intraepithelial and lamina propria lymphocytes were released by processing graft tissue. The table came from immunoSEQ multiplex PCR; TCRdb's copy has only in-frame clones and leaves some out. The sample has more than 50,000 clones, roughly 89% seen once; the top ten hold around 1.8%. This chain connects TRBV19 to TRBJ1-1, with D tentatively TRBD1 (6 bases). The sequenced sample was ileum tissue, obtained approximately 370 days after transplant. This sequence was found in a human patient who received an intestinal transplant, so some T cells may come from the graft donor. The CDR3 region is CASSIEGGNTEAFF. Written as DNA, the CDR3 is TGTGCCAGTAGTATCGAGGGGGGGAACACTGAAGCTTTCTTT.